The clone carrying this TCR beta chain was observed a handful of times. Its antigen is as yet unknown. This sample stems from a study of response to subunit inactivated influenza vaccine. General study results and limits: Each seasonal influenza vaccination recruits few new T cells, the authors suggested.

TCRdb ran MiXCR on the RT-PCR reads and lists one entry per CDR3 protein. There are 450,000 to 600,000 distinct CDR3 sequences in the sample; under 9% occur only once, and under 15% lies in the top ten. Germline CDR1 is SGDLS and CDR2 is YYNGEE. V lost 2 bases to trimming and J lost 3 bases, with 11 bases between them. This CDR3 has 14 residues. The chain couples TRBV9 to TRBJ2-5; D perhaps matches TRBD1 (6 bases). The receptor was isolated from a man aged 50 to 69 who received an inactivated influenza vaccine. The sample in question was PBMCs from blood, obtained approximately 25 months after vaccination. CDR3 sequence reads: CASSVTGRKETQYF. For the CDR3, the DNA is TGTGCCAGCAGCGTCACAGGGCGTAAAGAGACCCAGTACTTC.